This TCR beta chain was sequenced for a study of a mutant IDH1 vaccine in newly diagnosed glioma. For the study at large: Vaccines were begun 4-6 weeks after radiotherapy alone, or with temozolomide cycles.

Time point specified: week 47, end of study. Every single dose of the vaccine, 300 ug of mutant IDH1 20-mer peptide, came with topical imiquimod. The V gene end was trimmed by 8 bases and the J gene end by 8 bases; junction bases not matched to a gene: 21. CDR1 and CDR2 (germline): SNHLY, FYNNEI. This CDR3 is built from 18 residues. This clone occurred a few times. Its antigen remains unknown. The study's findings and limits: Induction of immune responses by the vaccine occurred in about 93% of patients.

Sequencing was performed with immunoSEQ multiplex PCR; in TCRdb, only in-frame clones are kept and a portion is missing. The sample records about 56,000 clones, 75% being singletons. The TCR originated in a man aged 45 to 65 with glioma. This chain uses TRBV2 with TRBJ1-6, with 7 positions matching TRBD1. The sample consisted of PBMCs, taken from a glioma patient whose treatment included an IDH1 peptide vaccine. As DNA, the CDR3 is TGTGCCAGCCGCGAACAGGGGTGGTCGGGAAATGGATATTCACCCCTCCACTTT. Translating gives CASREQGWSGNGYSPLHF.